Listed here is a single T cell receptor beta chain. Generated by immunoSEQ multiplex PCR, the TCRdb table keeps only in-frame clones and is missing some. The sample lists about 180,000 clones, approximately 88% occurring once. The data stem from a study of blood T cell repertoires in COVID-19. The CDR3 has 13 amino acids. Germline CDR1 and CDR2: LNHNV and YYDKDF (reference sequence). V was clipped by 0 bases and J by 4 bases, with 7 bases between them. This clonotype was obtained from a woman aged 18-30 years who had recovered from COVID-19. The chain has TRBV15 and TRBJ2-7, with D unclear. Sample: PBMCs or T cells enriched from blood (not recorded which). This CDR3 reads CATSRDPAYEQYF. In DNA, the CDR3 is TGTGCCACCAGCAGAGATCCCGCGTACGAGCAGTACTTC.